The clone carrying this T cell receptor beta chain was observed a few times. This entry belongs to a study of control samples from healthy donors and cancer patients. The data were produced by immunoSEQ multiplex PCR, yet TCRdb's version contains in-frame clones alone and is incomplete. Of approximately 170,000 clones listed, around 90% are singletons. The CDR3 covers 12 residues. V lost 10 bases, J lost 7 bases, and 2 bases stayed unmatched. Germline loops: CDR1 ENHRY, CDR2 SYGVKD. This chain connects TRBV10-3 to TRBJ1-4; 11 positions match TRBD1. This clonotype originated in a woman between 50 and 59 years old in good health. The sequenced sample was blood. The CDR3 reads CATGTGGEKLFF. The DNA for the CDR3 is TGTGCCACCGGGACAGGGGGTGAAAAACTGTTTTTT.